The entry that follows covers one T cell receptor beta chain sequence. Its antigen remains unidentified. These data are taken from a study of long-term antiretroviral therapy in people with HIV. Whole-study findings and limits: Specimen acquisition occurred between the mid-2000s and the late 2010s, potentially under older ART regimens. Clones expanded before ART dominated the repertoire at all time points. Versus controls, repertoires in people with HIV had narrower CDR3 length ranges.

The authors ran the immunoSEQ assay, v3.0, at survey level. TCRdb keeps only in-frame clones here, not all; method: immunoSEQ multiplex PCR. The sample lists about 32,000 clones; approximately 85% were seen once. This CDR3 contains 10 residues. V was shortened by 5 bases and J by 10 bases, with 6 bases between the two germline ends. CDR1 is SGHAT and CDR2 is FQNNGV in the germline V gene. The chain links TRBV11-2 to TRBJ2-1; a possible D gene is TRBD2 (5 bases). This receptor was taken from a young man with HIV. The material sequenced was unsorted PBMCs, taken about 3.4 years after starting antiretroviral therapy. CDR3 nucleotides: TGTGCCAGCAGCGACTACGAGCAGTTCTTC. As protein: CASSDYEQFF.